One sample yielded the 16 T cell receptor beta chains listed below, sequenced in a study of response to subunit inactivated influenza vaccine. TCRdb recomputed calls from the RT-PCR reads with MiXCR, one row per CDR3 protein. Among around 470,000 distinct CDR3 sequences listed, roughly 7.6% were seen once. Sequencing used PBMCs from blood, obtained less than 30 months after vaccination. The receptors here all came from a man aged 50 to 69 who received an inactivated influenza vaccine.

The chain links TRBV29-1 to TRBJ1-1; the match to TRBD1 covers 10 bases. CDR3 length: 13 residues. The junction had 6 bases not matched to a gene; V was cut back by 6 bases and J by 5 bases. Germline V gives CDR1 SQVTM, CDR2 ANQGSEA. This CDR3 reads CSVTGTGETEAFF. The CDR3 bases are TGCAGCGTAACCGGGACAGGGGAGACTGAAGCTTTCTTT.

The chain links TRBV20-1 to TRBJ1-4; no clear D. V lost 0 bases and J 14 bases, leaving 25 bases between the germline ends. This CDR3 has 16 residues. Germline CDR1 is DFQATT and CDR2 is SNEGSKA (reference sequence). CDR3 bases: TGCAGTGCTAGAGATCTGGCAGCGCAGACCCCTCGAGGGCTGTTTTTT. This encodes CSARDLAAQTPRGLFF.

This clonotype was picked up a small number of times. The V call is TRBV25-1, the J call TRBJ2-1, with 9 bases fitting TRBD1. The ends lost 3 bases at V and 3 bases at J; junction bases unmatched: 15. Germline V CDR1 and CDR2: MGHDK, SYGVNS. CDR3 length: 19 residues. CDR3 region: CASSDTRTGTGIFYNEQFF. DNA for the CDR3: TGTGCCAGCAGTGATACTCGAACCGGGACAGGGATCTTCTACAATGAGCAGTTCTTC.

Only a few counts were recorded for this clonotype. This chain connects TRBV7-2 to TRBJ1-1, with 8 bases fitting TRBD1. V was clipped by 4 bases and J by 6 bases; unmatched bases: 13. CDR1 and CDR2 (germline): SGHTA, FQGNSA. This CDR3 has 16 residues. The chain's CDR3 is CASSSGADRVNSEAFF. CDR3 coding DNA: TGTGCCAGCAGCTCCGGGGCGGACAGGGTCAACTCTGAAGCTTTCTTT.

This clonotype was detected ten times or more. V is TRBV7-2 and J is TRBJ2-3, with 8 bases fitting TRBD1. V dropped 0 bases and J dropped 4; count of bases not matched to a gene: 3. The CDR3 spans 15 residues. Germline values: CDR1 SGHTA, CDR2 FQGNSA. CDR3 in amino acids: CASSLARQGPDTQYF. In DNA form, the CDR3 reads TGTGCCAGCAGCTTAGCGCGACAGGGGCCAGATACGCAGTATTTT.

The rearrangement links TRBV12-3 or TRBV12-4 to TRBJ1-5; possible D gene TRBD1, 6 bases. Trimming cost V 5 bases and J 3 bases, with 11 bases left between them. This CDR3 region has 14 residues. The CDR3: CASSRGQPNQPQHF. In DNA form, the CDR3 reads TGTGCCAGCAGTCGAGGACAGCCCAATCAGCCCCAGCATTTT.

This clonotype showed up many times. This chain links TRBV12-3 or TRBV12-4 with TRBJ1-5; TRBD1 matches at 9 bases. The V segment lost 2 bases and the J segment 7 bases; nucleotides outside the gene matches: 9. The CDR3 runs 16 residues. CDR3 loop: CASSLMGQGVGQPQHF. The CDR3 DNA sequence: TGTGCCAGCAGTTTAATGGGACAGGGAGTCGGGCAGCCCCAGCATTTT.

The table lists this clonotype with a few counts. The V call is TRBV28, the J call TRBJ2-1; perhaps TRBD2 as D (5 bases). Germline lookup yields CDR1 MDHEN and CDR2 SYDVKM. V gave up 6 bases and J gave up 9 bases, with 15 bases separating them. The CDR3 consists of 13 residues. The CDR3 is CASRSTAVGEQFF. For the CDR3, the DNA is TGTGCCAGCAGATCTACAGCGGTCGGTGAGCAGTTCTTC.

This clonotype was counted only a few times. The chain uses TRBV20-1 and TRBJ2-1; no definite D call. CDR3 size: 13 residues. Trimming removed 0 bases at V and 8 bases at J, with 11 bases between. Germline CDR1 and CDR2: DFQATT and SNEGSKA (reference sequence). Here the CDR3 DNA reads TGCAGTGCTAGAGACGCACTATCGGATGAGCAGTTCTTC. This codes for CSARDALSDEQFF.

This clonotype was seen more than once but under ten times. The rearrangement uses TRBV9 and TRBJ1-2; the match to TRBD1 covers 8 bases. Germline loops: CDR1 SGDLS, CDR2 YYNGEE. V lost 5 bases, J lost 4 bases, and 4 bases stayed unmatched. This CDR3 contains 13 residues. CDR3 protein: CASRGGQAYGYTF. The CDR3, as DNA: TGTGCCAGCAGAGGGGGACAGGCCTATGGCTACACCTTC. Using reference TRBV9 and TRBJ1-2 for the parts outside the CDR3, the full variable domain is DSGVTQTPKHLITATGQRVTLRCSPRSGDLSVYWYQQSLDQGLQFLIQYYNGEERAKGNILERFSAQQFPDLHSELNLSSLELGDSALYFCASRGGQAYGYTFGSGTRLTVV.

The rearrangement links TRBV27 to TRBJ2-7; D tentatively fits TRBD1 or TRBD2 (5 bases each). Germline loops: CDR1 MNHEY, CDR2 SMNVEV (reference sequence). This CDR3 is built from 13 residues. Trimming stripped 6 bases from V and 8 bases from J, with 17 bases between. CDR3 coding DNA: TGTGCCAGCAGAAACAGCTTGGGGGAAAAGCAGTACTTC. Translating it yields CASRNSLGEKQYF.

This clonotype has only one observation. The CDR3 reads CSANLAGGEEQYF. The CDR3, as DNA: TGCAGTGCAAATCTAGCGGGAGGCGAAGAGCAGTACTTC. The rearrangement uses TRBV20-1 and TRBJ2-7; TRBD2 matches 11 bases. CDR3 size: 13 residues. In germline, CDR1 is DFQATT, CDR2 SNEGSKA (reference sequence). V shed 6 bases, J shed 7 bases, and the junction held 8 bases outside the gene matches.

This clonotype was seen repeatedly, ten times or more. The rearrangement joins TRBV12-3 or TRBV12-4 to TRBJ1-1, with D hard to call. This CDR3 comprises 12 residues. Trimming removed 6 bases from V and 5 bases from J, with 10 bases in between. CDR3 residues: CASSHPDTEAFF. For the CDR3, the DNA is TGTGCCAGCAGCCACCCTGATACTGAAGCTTTCTTT.

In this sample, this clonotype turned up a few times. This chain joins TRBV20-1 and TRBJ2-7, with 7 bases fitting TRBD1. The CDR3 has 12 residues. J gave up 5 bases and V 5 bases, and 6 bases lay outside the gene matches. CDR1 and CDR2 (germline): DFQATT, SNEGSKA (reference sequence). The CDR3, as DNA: TGCAGTGCTCGACAGGGTTTCGACGAGCAGTACTTC. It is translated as CSARQGFDEQYF.

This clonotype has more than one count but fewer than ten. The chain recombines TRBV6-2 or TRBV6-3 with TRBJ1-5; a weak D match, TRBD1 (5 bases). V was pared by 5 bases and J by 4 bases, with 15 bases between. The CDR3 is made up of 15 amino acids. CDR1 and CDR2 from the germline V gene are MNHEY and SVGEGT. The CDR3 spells CASSGHSSSNQPQHF. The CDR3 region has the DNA TGTGCCAGCAGTGGACACTCTAGCTCAAATCAGCCCCAGCATTTT.

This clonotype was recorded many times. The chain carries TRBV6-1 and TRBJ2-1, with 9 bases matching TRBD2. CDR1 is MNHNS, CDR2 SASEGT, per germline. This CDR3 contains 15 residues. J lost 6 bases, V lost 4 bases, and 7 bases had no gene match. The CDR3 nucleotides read TGTGCCAGCAGTGTGGCGGGGGGGCCTAGCAATGAGCAGTTCTTC. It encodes CASSVAGGPSNEQFF.